This T cell receptor (beta chain) was captured in a study of T cells in Graves' hyperthyroidism and ophthalmopathy. Template material for amplifying TCR beta CDR3 regions consisted of RNA transcripts. HTBI primers were the set used in a first-round RT-PCR of the TCR CDR3. MiXCR, run by TCRdb on the multiplex PCR reads, gives a single entry per CDR3 protein. The sample holds around 800,000 distinct CDR3 sequences, 35% to 45% seen once. This clonotype has a count of ten or more. Germline V gene lookup returns CDR1 SNHLY and CDR2 FYNNEI. This CDR3 has 12 residues. V was shortened by 7 bases and J by 5 bases, with 11 bases between the two germline ends.

This TCR was recovered from a young man with Graves' hyperthyroidism. Sequences were obtained from blood. The V call is TRBV2, the J call TRBJ2-5, with unresolved D. As DNA, the CDR3 is TGTGCCAGCAAAGACGTTGGGGAGACCCAGTACTTC. Protein sequence: CASKDVGETQYF.